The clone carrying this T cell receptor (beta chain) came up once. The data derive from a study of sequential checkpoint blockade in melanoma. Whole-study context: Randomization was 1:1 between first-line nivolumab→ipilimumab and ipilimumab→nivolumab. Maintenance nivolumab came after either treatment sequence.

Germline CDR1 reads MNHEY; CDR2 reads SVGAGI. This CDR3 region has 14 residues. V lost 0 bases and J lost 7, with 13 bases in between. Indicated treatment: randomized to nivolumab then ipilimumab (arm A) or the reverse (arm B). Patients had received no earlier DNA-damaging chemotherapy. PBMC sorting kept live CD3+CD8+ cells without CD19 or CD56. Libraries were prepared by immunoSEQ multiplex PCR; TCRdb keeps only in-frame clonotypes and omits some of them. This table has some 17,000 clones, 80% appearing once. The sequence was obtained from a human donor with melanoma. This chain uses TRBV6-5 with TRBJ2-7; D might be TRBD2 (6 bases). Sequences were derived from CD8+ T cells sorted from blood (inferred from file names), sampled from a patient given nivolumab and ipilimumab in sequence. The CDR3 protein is CASSYSRTAGEQYF. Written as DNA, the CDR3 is TGTGCCAGCAGTTACTCGAGGACGGCGGGGGAGCAGTACTTC.